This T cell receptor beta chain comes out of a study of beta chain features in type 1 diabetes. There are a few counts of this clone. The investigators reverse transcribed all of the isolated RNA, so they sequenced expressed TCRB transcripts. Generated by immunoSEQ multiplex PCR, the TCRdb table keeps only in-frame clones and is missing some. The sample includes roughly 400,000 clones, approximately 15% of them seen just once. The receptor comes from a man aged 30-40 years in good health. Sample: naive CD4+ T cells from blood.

CDR3 protein: CAWSVGLAGDGNEQFF. In DNA form, the CDR3 reads TGTGCCTGGAGTGTCGGGCTAGCGGGAGATGGGAATGAGCAGTTCTTC. The chain joins TRBV30 to TRBJ2-1; 10 nucleotides line up with TRBD2. The V and J ends lost 0 bases and 7 bases, in that order; junction bases with no gene match: 9. Per germline, CDR1 GTSNPN and CDR2 SVGIG (reference sequence). The CDR3 covers 16 residues. The full variable domain, with the rest looked up from reference TRBV30 and TRBJ2-1, is SQTIHQWPATLVQPVGSPLSLECTVEGTSNPNLYWYRQAAGRGLQLLFYSVGIGQISSEVPQNLSASRPQDRQFILSSKKLLLSDSGFYLCAWSVGLAGDGNEQFFGPGTRLTVL.